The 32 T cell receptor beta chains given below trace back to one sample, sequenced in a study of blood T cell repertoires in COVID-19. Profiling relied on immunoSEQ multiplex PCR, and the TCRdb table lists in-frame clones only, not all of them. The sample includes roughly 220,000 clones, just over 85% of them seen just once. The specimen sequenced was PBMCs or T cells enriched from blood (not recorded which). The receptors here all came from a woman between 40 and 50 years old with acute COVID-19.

The DNA for the CDR3 is TGTGCCAGCAGTTACTCGGCCCTACCGAGGGAGACCCAGTACTTC. This sequence encodes CASSYSALPRETQYF. The chain recombines TRBV6-5 with TRBJ2-5; D is uncertain. The CDR3 runs to 15 residues. V shed 0 bases and J shed 5 bases, with 13 bases lying between them. Germline CDR1 MNHEY, CDR2 SVGAGI.

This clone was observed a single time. The CDR3 DNA is TGTGCCAGCAGTTCCTCCCTCGGGCAGCCCCAGCATTTT. This sequence encodes CASSSSLGQPQHF. The genes are TRBV6-5 and TRBJ1-5; no reliable D call. The germline CDR1 and CDR2 sequences are MNHEY and SVGAGI. The CDR3 runs 13 residues. V lost 4 bases and J lost 7, with 11 bases in between.

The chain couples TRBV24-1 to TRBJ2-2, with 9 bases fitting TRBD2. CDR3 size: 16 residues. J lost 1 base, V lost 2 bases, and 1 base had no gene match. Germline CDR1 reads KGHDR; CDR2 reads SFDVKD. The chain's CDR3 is CATSDSLAGNTGELFF. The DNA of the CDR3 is TGTGCCACCAGTGATTCACTAGCGGGGAACACCGGGGAGCTGTTTTTT.

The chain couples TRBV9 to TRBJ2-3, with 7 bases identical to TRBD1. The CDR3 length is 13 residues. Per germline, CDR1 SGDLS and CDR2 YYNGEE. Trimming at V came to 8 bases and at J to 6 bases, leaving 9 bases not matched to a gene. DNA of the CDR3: TGTGCCAGTACCCCTAAACAGGGGGATACGCAGTATTTT. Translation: CASTPKQGDTQYF.

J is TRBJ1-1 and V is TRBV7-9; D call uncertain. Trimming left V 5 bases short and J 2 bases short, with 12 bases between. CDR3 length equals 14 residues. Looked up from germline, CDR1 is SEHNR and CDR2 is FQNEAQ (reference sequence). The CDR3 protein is CASSPSYGNTEAFF. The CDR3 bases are TGTGCCAGCAGCCCCTCCTACGGTAACACTGAAGCTTTCTTT.

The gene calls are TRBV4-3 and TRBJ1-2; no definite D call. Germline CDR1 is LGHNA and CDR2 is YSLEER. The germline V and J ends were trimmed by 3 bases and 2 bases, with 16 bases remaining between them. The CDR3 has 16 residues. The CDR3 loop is CASSQFLVEANYGYTF. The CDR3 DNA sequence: TGCGCCAGCAGCCAGTTTCTGGTGGAGGCAAACTATGGCTACACCTTC.

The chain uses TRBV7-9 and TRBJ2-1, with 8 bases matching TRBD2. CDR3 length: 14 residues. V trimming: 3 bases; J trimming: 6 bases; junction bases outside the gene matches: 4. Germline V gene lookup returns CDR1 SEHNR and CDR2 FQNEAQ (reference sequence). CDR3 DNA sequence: TGTGCCAGCAGCTTGGGGAGCGGGGGCAATGAGCAGTTCTTC. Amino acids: CASSLGSGGNEQFF. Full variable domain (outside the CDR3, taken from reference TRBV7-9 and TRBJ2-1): DTGVSQNPRHKITKRGQNVTFRCDPISEHNRLYWYRQTLGQGPEFLTYFQNEAQLEKSRLLSDRFSAERPKGSFSTLEIQRTEQGDSAMYLCASSLGSGGNEQFFGPGTRLTVL.

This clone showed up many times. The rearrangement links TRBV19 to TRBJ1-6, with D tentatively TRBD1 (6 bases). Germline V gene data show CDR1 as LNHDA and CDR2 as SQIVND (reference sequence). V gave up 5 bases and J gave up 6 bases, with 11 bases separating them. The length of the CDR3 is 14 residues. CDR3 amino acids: CASSYQGRNSPLHF. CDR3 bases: TGTGCCAGTAGTTACCAGGGGCGTAATTCACCCCTCCACTTT.

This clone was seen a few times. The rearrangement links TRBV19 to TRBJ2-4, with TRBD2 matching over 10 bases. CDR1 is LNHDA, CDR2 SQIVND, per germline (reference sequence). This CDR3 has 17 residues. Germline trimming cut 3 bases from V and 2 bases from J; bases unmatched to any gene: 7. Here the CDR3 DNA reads TGTGCCAGTAGTATCAGGACTAGCGGCGTCACCAAAAACATTCAGTACTTC. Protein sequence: CASSIRTSGVTKNIQYF.

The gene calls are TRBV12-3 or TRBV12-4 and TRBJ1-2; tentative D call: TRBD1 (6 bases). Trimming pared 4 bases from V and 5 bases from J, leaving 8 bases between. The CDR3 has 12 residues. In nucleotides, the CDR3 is TGTGCCAGCAGTTACGGACAGTATGGCTACACCTTC. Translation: CASSYGQYGYTF.

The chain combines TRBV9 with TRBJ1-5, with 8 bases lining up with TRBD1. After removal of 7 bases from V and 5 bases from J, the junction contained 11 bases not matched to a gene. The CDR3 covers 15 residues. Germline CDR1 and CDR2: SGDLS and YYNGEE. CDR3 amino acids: CASGQGLLGDQPQHF. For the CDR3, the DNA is TGTGCCAGCGGACAGGGTTTATTGGGCGATCAGCCCCAGCATTTT.

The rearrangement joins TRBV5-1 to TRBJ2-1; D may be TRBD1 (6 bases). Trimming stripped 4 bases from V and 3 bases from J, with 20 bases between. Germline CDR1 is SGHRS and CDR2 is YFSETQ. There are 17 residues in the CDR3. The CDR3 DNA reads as TGCGCCAGCAGCCCTATCCGGCGCAGGGGCATCTACAATGAGCAGTTCTTC. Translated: CASSPIRRRGIYNEQFF.

CDR3 sequence: CASSDRGQGIEGYTF. The DNA for the CDR3 is TGCGCCAGCAGCGATAGGGGACAGGGGATCGAGGGCTACACCTTC. The J gene is TRBJ1-2, the V gene TRBV5-1; 10 bases match TRBD1. V dropped 4 bases and J dropped 8; count of bases not matched to a gene: 11. CDR3 length: 15 residues. The germline V gene has CDR1 SGHRS and CDR2 YFSETQ. The full variable domain, rest sourced from reference TRBV5-1 and TRBJ1-2, is KAGVTQTPRYLIKTRGQQVTLSCSPISGHRSVSWYQQTPGQGLQFLFEYFSETQRNKGNFPGRFSGRQFSNSRSEMNVSTLELGDSALYLCASSDRGQGIEGYTFGSGTRLTVV.

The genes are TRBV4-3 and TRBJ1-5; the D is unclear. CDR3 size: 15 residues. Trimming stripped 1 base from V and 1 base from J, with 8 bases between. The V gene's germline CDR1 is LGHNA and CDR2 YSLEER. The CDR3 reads CASSQATGSNQPQHF. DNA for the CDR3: TGCGCCAGCAGCCAAGCAACCGGGAGCAATCAGCCCCAGCATTTT.

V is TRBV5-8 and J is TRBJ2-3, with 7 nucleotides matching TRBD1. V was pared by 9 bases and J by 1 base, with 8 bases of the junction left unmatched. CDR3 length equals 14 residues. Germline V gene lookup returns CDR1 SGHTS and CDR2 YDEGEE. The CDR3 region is CAMRDRVGTDTQYF. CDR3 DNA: TGTGCCATGAGAGACAGGGTAGGCACAGATACGCAGTATTTT.

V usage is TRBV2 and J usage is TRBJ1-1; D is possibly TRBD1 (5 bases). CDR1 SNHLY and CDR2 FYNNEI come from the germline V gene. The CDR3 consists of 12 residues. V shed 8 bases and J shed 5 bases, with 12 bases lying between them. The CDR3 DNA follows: TGTGCCAGCGGGGCAGGGTTAACTGAAGCTTTCTTT. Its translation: CASGAGLTEAFF.

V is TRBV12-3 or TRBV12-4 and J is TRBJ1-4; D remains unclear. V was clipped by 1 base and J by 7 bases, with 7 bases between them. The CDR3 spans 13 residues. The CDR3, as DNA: TGTGCCAGCAGTTTAGGACGGGGTGAAAAACTGTTTTTT. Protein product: CASSLGRGEKLFF.

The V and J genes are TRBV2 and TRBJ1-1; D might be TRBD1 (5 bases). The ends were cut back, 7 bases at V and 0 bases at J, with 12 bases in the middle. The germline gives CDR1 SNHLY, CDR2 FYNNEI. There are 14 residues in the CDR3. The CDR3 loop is CASKNRIMNTEAFF. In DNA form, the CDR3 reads TGTGCCAGCAAGAACAGGATTATGAACACTGAAGCTTTCTTT.

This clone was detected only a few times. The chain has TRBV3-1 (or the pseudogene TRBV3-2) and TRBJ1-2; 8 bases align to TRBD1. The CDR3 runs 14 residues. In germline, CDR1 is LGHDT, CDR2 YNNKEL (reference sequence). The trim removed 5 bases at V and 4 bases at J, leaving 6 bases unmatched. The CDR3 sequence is CASSFRTGRYGYTF. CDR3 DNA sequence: TGTGCCAGCAGCTTTAGGACAGGGCGCTATGGCTACACCTTC.

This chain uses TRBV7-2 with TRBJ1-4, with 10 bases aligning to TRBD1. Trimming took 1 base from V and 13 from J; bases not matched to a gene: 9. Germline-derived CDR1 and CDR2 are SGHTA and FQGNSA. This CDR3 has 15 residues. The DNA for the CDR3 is TGTGCCAGCAGCTTAGGGGGACAGGGGCGCGCAGGACTGTTTTTT. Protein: CASSLGGQGRAGLFF.

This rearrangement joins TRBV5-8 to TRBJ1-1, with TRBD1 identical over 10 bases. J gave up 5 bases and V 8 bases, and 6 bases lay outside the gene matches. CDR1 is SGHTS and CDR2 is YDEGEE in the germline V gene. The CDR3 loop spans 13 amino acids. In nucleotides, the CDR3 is TGTGCCAGTGAGGGACAGGGGAAGACTGAAGCTTTCTTT. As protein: CASEGQGKTEAFF.

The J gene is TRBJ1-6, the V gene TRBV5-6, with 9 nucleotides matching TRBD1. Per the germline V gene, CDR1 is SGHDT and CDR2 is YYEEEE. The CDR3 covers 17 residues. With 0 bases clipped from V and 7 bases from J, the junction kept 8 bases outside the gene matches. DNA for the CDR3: TGTGCCAGCAGCTTGGGGACAGGGGTTCTAGGGAATTCACCCCTCCACTTT. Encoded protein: CASSLGTGVLGNSPLHF.

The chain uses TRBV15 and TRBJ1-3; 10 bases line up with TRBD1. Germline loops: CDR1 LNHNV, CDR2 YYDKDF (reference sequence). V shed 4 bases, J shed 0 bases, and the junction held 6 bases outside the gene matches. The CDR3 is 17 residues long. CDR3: CATSMYGQGVSGNTIYF. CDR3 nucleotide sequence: TGTGCCACCAGCATGTACGGACAGGGGGTCTCTGGAAACACCATATATTTT.

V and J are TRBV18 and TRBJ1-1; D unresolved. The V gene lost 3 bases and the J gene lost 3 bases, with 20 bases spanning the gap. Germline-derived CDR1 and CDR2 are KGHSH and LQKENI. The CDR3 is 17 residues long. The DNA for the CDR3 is TGTGCCAGCTCACCCAGTGCGGGGTTGGAGGTAGACACTGAAGCTTTCTTT. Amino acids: CASSPSAGLEVDTEAFF.

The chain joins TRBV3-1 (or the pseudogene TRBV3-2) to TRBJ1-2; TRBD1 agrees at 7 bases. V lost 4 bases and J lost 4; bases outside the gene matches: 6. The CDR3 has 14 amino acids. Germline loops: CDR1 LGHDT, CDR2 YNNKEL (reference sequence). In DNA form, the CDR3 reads TGTGCCAGCAGCCCTCGACAGGGCGGCTATGGCTACACCTTC. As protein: CASSPRQGGYGYTF.

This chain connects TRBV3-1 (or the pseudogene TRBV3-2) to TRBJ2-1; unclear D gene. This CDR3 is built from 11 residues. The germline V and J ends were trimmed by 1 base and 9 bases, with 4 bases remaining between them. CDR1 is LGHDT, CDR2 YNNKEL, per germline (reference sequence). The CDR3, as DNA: TGTGCCAGCAGCCAAGTTCTTGAGCAGTTCTTC. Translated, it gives CASSQVLEQFF.

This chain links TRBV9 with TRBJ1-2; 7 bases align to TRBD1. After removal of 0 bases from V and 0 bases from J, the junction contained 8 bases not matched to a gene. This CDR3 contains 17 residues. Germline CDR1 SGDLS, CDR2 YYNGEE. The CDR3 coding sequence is TGTGCCAGCAGCGTAGACGACAGGGTGTTAGCTAACTATGGCTACACCTTC. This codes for CASSVDDRVLANYGYTF.

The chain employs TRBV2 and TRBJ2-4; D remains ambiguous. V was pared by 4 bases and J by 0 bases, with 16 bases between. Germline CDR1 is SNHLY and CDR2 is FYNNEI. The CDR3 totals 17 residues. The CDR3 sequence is CASSGDITQLAKNIQYF. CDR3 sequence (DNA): TGTGCCAGCAGTGGAGACATTACGCAGCTAGCCAAAAACATTCAGTACTTC. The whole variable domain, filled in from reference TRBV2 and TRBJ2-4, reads EPEVTQTPSHQVTQMGQEVILRCVPISNHLYFYWYRQILGQKVEFLVSFYNNEISEKSEIFDDQFSVERPDGSNFTLKIRSTKLEDSAMYFCASSGDITQLAKNIQYFGAGTRLSVL.

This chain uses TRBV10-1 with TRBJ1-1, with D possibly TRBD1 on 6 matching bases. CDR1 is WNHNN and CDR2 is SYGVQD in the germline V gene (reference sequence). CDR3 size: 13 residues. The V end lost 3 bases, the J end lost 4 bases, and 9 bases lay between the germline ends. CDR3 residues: CASSETGSTEAFF. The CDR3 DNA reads TGCGCCAGCAGTGAAACAGGGAGCACTGAAGCTTTCTTT.

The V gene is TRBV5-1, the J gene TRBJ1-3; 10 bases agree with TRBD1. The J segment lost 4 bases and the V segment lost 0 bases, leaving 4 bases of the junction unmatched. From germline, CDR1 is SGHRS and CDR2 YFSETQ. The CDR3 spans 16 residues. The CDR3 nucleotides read TGCGCCAGCAGCTTGGGCGGGACAGGGGTCGGAAACACCATATATTTT. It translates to CASSLGGTGVGNTIYF.

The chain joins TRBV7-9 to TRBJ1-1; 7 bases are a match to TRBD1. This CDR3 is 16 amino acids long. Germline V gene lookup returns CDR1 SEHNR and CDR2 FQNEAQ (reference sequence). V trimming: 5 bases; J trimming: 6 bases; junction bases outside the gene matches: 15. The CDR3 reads CASSAKPFTGAAEAFF. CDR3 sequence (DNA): TGTGCCAGCAGCGCTAAACCGTTCACAGGGGCCGCTGAAGCTTTCTTT.

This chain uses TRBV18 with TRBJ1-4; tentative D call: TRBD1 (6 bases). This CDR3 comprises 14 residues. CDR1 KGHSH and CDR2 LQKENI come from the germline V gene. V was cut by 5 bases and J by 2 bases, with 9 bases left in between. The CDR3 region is CASSDRRTNEKLFF. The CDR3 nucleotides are TGTGCCAGCTCAGACAGGAGGACTAATGAAAAACTGTTTTTT.